A single sample is the source of the 23 T cell receptor beta chains below, sequenced in a study of identical twins. TCRdb reprocessed the 5' RACE reads with MiXCR, giving one entry per CDR3 protein. The table has about 430,000 distinct CDR3 sequences, around 18% seen once. Sequencing used naive T cells sorted from blood. The receptors come from a man in his forties or fifties in good health.

V and J are TRBV7-2 and TRBJ2-2, with 9 nucleotides matching TRBD2. Trimming removed 0 bases from V and 5 bases from J; junction bases left unmatched: 16. Germline values: CDR1 SGHTA, CDR2 FQGNSA. This CDR3 has 20 amino acids. Written as DNA, the CDR3 is TGTGCCAGCAGCTTAGCGACTAGCGGTTCTCTAAGTGGGGTAACCGGGGAGCTGTTTTTT. Its translation: CASSLATSGSLSGVTGELFF.

This chain connects TRBV7-2 to TRBJ2-5, with 9 bases aligning to TRBD2. This CDR3 has 16 residues. Germline V gene lookup returns CDR1 SGHTA and CDR2 FQGNSA. J was trimmed by 4 bases and V by 2 bases; bases with no gene match: 8. This chain's CDR3 is CASSLWSSGGRETQYF. The CDR3 DNA is TGTGCCAGCAGCTTATGGTCCAGCGGGGGGAGAGAGACCCAGTACTTC.

This clonotype came up many times. The V call is TRBV24-1, the J call TRBJ2-5; 8 bases match TRBD2. Per germline, CDR1 KGHDR and CDR2 SFDVKD. V lost 0 bases to trimming and J lost 2 bases; unmatched junction nucleotides: 7. This CDR3 region has 17 residues. CDR3 DNA sequence: TGTGCCACCAGTGATTTGACGGGGGGGCCGGGGCAAGAGACCCAGTACTTC. It is translated as CATSDLTGGPGQETQYF.

This clonotype has a handful of counts. The chain combines TRBV7-2 with TRBJ2-5, with D tentatively TRBD1 (6 bases). CDR3 length: 15 residues. CDR1 SGHTA and CDR2 FQGNSA come from the germline V gene. V gave up 5 bases and J gave up 1 base, with 14 bases separating them. CDR3 loop: CASSQSGTIQETQYF. CDR3 DNA: TGTGCCAGCAGCCAATCCGGGACAATCCAAGAGACCCAGTACTTC.

A remark on this clonotype: This sequence may be a read error, since a much larger clone differs from it by one base. The CDR3 ends on some other residue instead of the conserved phenylalanine or tryptophan, so this is likely a read error. The CDR3 region is CSALQDWVETQYL. In nucleotides, the CDR3 is TGCAGTGCCCTCCAGGACTGGGTGGAGACCCAGTACCTC. The chain links TRBV20-1 to TRBJ2-5; a weak D match, TRBD2 (5 bases). Germline V CDR1 and CDR2: DFQATT, SNEGSKA (reference sequence). Trimming shortened V by 6 bases and J by 5 bases, and 16 bases separated the two germline ends. The CDR3 has 13 amino acids.

The chain is built from TRBV11-2 and TRBJ2-5, with 10 positions matching TRBD2. V was clipped by 4 bases and J by 7 bases; unmatched bases: 6. The CDR3 has 14 residues. Germline V CDR1 and CDR2: SGHAT, FQNNGV. Here the CDR3 reads CASSSRTSGSTQYF. The DNA for the CDR3 is TGTGCCAGCAGCTCCCGGACTAGCGGTTCGACCCAGTACTTC. The full variable domain, its missing parts supplied by reference TRBV11-2 and TRBJ2-5, is EAGVAQSPRYKIIEKRQSVAFWCNPISGHATLYWYQQILGQGPKLLIQFQNNGVVDDSQLPKDRFSAERLKGVDSTLKIQPAKLEDSAVYLCASSSRTSGSTQYFGPGTRLLVL.

There are many counts of this clonotype. This chain joins TRBV28 and TRBJ2-1; TRBD2 matches 8 bases. The length of the CDR3 is 16 residues. Trimming took 2 bases from V and 4 from J; bases not matched to a gene: 7. Germline assignment: CDR1 MDHEN and CDR2 SYDVKM. The CDR3 bases are TGTGCCAGCAGTTTAGTTTCGGCGGGAGGTTACAATGAGCAGTTCTTC. This translates into CASSLVSAGGYNEQFF.

The sample holds many counts of this clonotype. The rearrangement joins TRBV20-1 to TRBJ1-3; no definite D call. Germline V gene sequence: CDR1 DFQATT, CDR2 SNEGSKA (reference sequence). The V gene lost 2 bases and the J gene lost 0 bases, with 11 bases spanning the gap. This CDR3 is built from 15 residues. Written as DNA, the CDR3 is TGCAGTGCTAGATTCGACTTAAGCTCTGGAAACACCATATATTTT. Amino acid sequence: CSARFDLSSGNTIYF.

V and J are TRBV27 and TRBJ1-1; D is unresolved. This CDR3 has 13 residues. Germline CDR1 and CDR2: MNHEY and SMNVEV (reference sequence). Trimming cost V 3 bases and J 0 bases, with 5 bases left between them. The CDR3 loop reads CASSFLLNTEAFF. For the CDR3, the DNA is TGTGCCAGCAGTTTCCTACTGAACACTGAAGCTTTCTTT.

The rearrangement uses TRBV7-2 and TRBJ2-7; 7 nucleotides align to TRBD2. Germline loops: CDR1 SGHTA, CDR2 FQGNSA. V shed 5 bases, J shed 3 bases, and the junction held 10 bases outside the gene matches. This CDR3 spans 15 amino acids. CDR3 sequence: CASSPYVGEGYEQYF. CDR3 in DNA: TGTGCCAGCAGCCCTTACGTGGGGGAGGGCTACGAGCAGTACTTC. Drawing the rest from reference TRBV7-2 and TRBJ2-7, the complete variable domain is GAGVSQSPSNKVTEKGKDVELRCDPISGHTALYWYRQSLGQGLEFLIYFQGNSAPDKSGLPSDRFSAERTGGSVSTLTIQRTQQEDSAVYLCASSPYVGEGYEQYFGPGTRLTVT.

In its sample, this clonotype was seen a few times. The CDR3 loop reads CASSLVGSGGAYNEQFF. The CDR3, as DNA: TGCGCCAGCAGCTTGGTGGGTAGCGGGGGCGCCTACAATGAGCAGTTCTTC. The chain has TRBV5-1 and TRBJ2-1; the match to TRBD2 covers 9 bases. The CDR3 loop spans 17 amino acids. CDR1 and CDR2 from the germline V gene are SGHRS and YFSETQ. The ends lost 0 bases at V and 2 bases at J; junction bases unmatched: 6. The complete variable domain, with remaining parts taken from reference TRBV5-1 and TRBJ2-1, reads KAGVTQTPRYLIKTRGQQVTLSCSPISGHRSVSWYQQTPGQGLQFLFEYFSETQRNKGNFPGRFSGRQFSNSRSEMNVSTLELGDSALYLCASSLVGSGGAYNEQFFGPGTRLTVL.

This clonotype is a singleton in its sample. This chain uses TRBV6-5 with TRBJ1-2; D gene ambiguous. The V end lost 0 bases, the J end lost 8 bases, and 10 bases lay between the germline ends. This CDR3 contains 13 residues. Germline values: CDR1 MNHEY, CDR2 SVGAGI. The CDR3 spells CASSYSLGSGYTF. In DNA form, the CDR3 reads TGTGCCAGCAGTTACTCACTGGGATCCGGCTACACCTTC.

V is TRBV6-1 and J is TRBJ1-5; tentatively, D is TRBD1 (5 bases). The CDR3 loop spans 14 amino acids. The germline V gene has CDR1 MNHNS and CDR2 SASEGT. Trimming removed 4 bases from V and 3 bases from J, with 10 bases in between. CDR3 DNA: TGTGCCAGCAGTGGAGGGGCTGTCAATCAGCCCCAGCATTTT. Translation gives CASSGGAVNQPQHF.

The V and J genes are TRBV10-3 and TRBJ2-5, with TRBD1 as a possible D gene (5 bases). The V gene's germline CDR1 is ENHRY and CDR2 SYGVKD. This CDR3 is 15 amino acids long. V gave up 0 bases and J gave up 1 base, with 9 bases separating them. CDR3 loop: CAISESWQGQETQYF. CDR3 in DNA: TGTGCCATCAGTGAGTCGTGGCAGGGCCAAGAGACCCAGTACTTC.

This clonotype has only a few counts. V is TRBV20-1 and J is TRBJ2-5; 9 positions agree with TRBD2. The J segment lost 0 bases and the V segment lost 3 bases, leaving 5 bases of the junction unmatched. Germline-derived CDR1 and CDR2 are DFQATT and SNEGSKA (reference sequence). The CDR3 has 15 residues. The CDR3 reads CSASSASGNQETQYF. In DNA, the CDR3 is TGCAGTGCTAGTTCGGCTAGCGGGAACCAAGAGACCCAGTACTTC.

This clonotype was recorded at least ten times. The J gene is TRBJ2-7, the V gene TRBV5-1; possibly TRBD1 for D (5 bases). V lost 0 bases and J 1 base, leaving 14 bases between the germline ends. Germline CDR1 and CDR2: SGHRS and YFSETQ. CDR3 length equals 16 residues. DNA for the CDR3: TGCGCCAGCAGCTTGGATTTGCGACAGCGATCCTACGAGCAGTACTTC. Its translation is CASSLDLRQRSYEQYF.

The sample holds a few counts of this clonotype. This chain joins TRBV5-1 and TRBJ1-1; no definite D call. The CDR3 consists of 13 residues. The V end lost 4 bases, the J end lost 2 bases, and 9 bases lay between the germline ends. Germline values: CDR1 SGHRS, CDR2 YFSETQ. The CDR3 DNA follows: TGCGCCAGCAGCGGTTCGGATAACACTGAAGCTTTCTTT. Its translation is CASSGSDNTEAFF.

This clonotype was seen only once. The rearrangement uses TRBV5-1 and TRBJ2-1; no clear D. Germline CDR1 reads SGHRS; CDR2 reads YFSETQ. This CDR3 contains 14 residues. V was trimmed by 0 bases and J by 8 bases, leaving 12 bases between them. The CDR3 bases are TGCGCCAGCAGCTTGGCCAACGCAGGCGATGAGCAGTTCTTC. Its translation: CASSLANAGDEQFF.

This clonotype has more than one count but fewer than ten. The rearrangement joins TRBV4-2 to TRBJ2-3; 7 bases are shared with TRBD2. CDR1 and CDR2 from the germline V gene are LGHNA and YNFKEQ. The CDR3 sequence is 16 residues long. Trimming at V came to 0 bases and at J to 2 bases, leaving 5 bases not matched to a gene. For the CDR3, the DNA is TGTGCCAGCAGCCAAGAACCCAGCGGGAACACAGATACGCAGTATTTT. This encodes CASSQEPSGNTDTQYF.

The rearrangement joins TRBV20-1 to TRBJ1-1; D not resolved. V was pared by 6 bases and J by 1 base, with 9 bases between. The CDR3 is 12 amino acids. Germline assignment: CDR1 DFQATT and CDR2 SNEGSKA (reference sequence). The CDR3 bases are TGCAGTGCCATCCCGAGGAACACTGAAGCTTTCTTT. It codes for CSAIPRNTEAFF.

In this sample, this clonotype turned up many times. The genes are TRBV12-3 or TRBV12-4 and TRBJ1-1; D call uncertain. This CDR3 contains 12 residues. Trimming pared 6 bases from V and 10 bases from J, leaving 15 bases between. As DNA, the CDR3 is TGTGCCAGCAGGACTGGGCCCCGGGCAGCTTTCTTT. It encodes CASRTGPRAAFF.

This clonotype was recorded a few times. V and J are TRBV7-2 and TRBJ2-5; a weak D match, TRBD2 (5 bases). V was trimmed by 10 bases and J by 5 bases, leaving 20 bases between them. Germline V gives CDR1 SGHTA, CDR2 FQGNSA. The CDR3 length is 14 residues. The CDR3 sequence is CATRGGLGMETQYF. In DNA, the CDR3 is TGTGCCACCAGAGGAGGTCTTGGGATGGAGACCCAGTACTTC.

The CDR3 loop is CATSDPTVTGELFF. In DNA form, the CDR3 reads TGTGCCACCAGTGACCCGACTGTCACCGGGGAGCTGTTTTTT. The chain recombines TRBV24-1 with TRBJ2-2; D is unclear. Trimming cost V 4 bases and J 4 bases, with 9 bases left between them. CDR1 KGHDR and CDR2 SFDVKD come from the germline V gene. The CDR3 runs to 14 residues.